One and the same sample provided the 15 T cell receptor beta chains below, sequenced in a study of identical twins. TCRdb independently ran MiXCR on the 5' RACE reads; one entry per CDR3 protein. There are around 370,000 distinct CDR3 sequences in the sample; 7% to 9.5% occur only once, and approximately 9.3% lies in the top ten. The material sequenced was naive T cells sorted from blood. Receptors were obtained from a woman aged 50 to 60 in good health.

There are a few counts of this clonotype. V gene TRBV20-1 combines with J gene TRBJ2-1; 13 bases align to TRBD2. V was clipped by 6 bases and J by 2 bases; unmatched bases: 13. Germline CDR1 reads DFQATT; CDR2 reads SNEGSKA (reference sequence). The CDR3 is made up of 18 amino acids. The CDR3: CSARPLPGLAGTYNEQFF. CDR3 sequence (DNA): TGCAGTGCCAGACCCCTCCCGGGACTAGCGGGGACCTACAATGAGCAGTTCTTC.

This clonotype was counted ten times or more. This rearrangement joins TRBV4-2 to TRBJ2-7; D ambiguous. Germline assignment: CDR1 LGHNA and CDR2 YNFKEQ. The CDR3 sequence is 14 residues long. Trimming left V 4 bases short and J 2 bases short, with 12 bases between. The chain's CDR3 is CASSRPGRPYEQYF. The CDR3 bases are TGTGCCAGCAGCCGCCCTGGACGTCCCTACGAGCAGTACTTC.

The table lists this clonotype with a few counts. This chain joins TRBV2 and TRBJ1-1, with TRBD1 as a possible D gene (6 bases). Germline V gene sequence: CDR1 SNHLY, CDR2 FYNNEI. Trimming removed 5 bases from V and 5 bases from J, with 12 bases in between. The CDR3 has 13 residues. This chain's CDR3 is CASSWQGPTEAFF. The CDR3 nucleotides are TGTGCCAGCAGTTGGCAGGGGCCAACTGAAGCTTTCTTT.

The rearrangement links TRBV12-3 or TRBV12-4 to TRBJ2-5; D possibly corresponds to TRBD2 (6 bases). This CDR3 has 14 residues. The V gene lost 5 bases and the J gene lost 1 base, with 11 bases spanning the gap. The CDR3 here is CASSTSRVQETQYF. The DNA for the CDR3 is TGTGCCAGCAGTACTAGCAGGGTCCAAGAGACCCAGTACTTC.

This clonotype was counted ten times or more. The chain is built from TRBV5-1 and TRBJ1-2, with TRBD1 matching over 7 bases. Germline assignment: CDR1 SGHRS and CDR2 YFSETQ. After removal of 4 bases from V and 4 bases from J, the junction contained 16 bases not matched to a gene. The CDR3 has 17 amino acids. CDR3 sequence reads: CASSTGDRAGKSYGYTF. The CDR3 region has the DNA TGCGCCAGCAGCACGGGAGACAGGGCGGGAAAAAGCTATGGCTACACCTTC.

This clonotype was counted at least ten times. The chain employs TRBV7-9 and TRBJ2-3; D gene uncertain. Germline loops: CDR1 SEHNR, CDR2 FQNEAQ (reference sequence). V dropped 2 bases and J dropped 4 bases, with 13 bases sitting between them. This CDR3 is 15 amino acids long. CDR3 DNA: TGTGCCAGCAGCTTATTAGCCAGATCGTCAGATACGCAGTATTTT. It specifies CASSLLARSSDTQYF.

At least ten counts were recorded for this clonotype. The chain couples TRBV5-1 to TRBJ1-1; D call uncertain. The CDR3 consists of 15 residues. With 4 bases removed from V and 4 bases from J, the gap between germline ends came to 17 bases. Per germline, CDR1 SGHRS and CDR2 YFSETQ. The CDR3 coding sequence is TGCGCCAGCAGCGTGAGGACTGTCTGGGGCACTGAAGCTTTCTTT. It specifies CASSVRTVWGTEAFF.

This clonotype was found a few times. The chain couples TRBV5-1 to TRBJ2-1; 7 nucleotides match TRBD1. Trimming cost V 5 bases and J 7 bases; bases outside gene matches: 9. The germline CDR1 and CDR2 sequences are SGHRS and YFSETQ. This CDR3 region has 14 residues. CDR3 loop: CASRQGRTMNEQFF. The CDR3, as DNA: TGCGCCAGCAGACAGGGGCGGACGATGAATGAGCAGTTCTTC. Filled out from reference TRBV5-1 and TRBJ2-1, the complete variable domain reads KAGVTQTPRYLIKTRGQQVTLSCSPISGHRSVSWYQQTPGQGLQFLFEYFSETQRNKGNFPGRFSGRQFSNSRSEMNVSTLELGDSALYLCASRQGRTMNEQFFGPGTRLTVL.

The genes are TRBV19 and TRBJ2-2; D is unclear. The length of the CDR3 is 13 residues. Germline V gene sequence: CDR1 LNHDA, CDR2 SQIVND (reference sequence). Trimming removed 1 base at V and 7 bases at J, with 7 bases between. The CDR3 spells CASSIVGNGELFF. CDR3 in DNA: TGTGCCAGTAGTATAGTAGGCAACGGGGAGCTGTTTTTT.

This clonotype was picked up many times. The chain carries TRBV12-5 and TRBJ2-2; tentative D call: TRBD1 (6 bases). V was shortened by 3 bases and J by 0 bases, with 14 bases between the two germline ends. The CDR3 runs 17 residues. Germline CDR1 is LGHNT and CDR2 is FRNRAP. CDR3 nucleotides: TGTGCTAGTGGTTTCCACTCCGGGACAACGAACACCGGGGAGCTGTTTTTT. Translation: CASGFHSGTTNTGELFF.

V gene TRBV5-6 combines with J gene TRBJ2-7; TRBD1 matches 8 bases. The germline V gene encodes CDR1 SGHDT and CDR2 YYEEEE. The CDR3 loop spans 17 amino acids. Germline trimming cut 0 bases from V and 5 bases from J; bases unmatched to any gene: 13. In nucleotides, the CDR3 is TGTGCCAGCAGCTTGGCCGGAGGACAGGGAGAGGGGCACGAGCAGTACGTC. Protein sequence: CASSLAGGQGEGHEQYV.

A few counts support this clonotype. This sequence joins TRBV28 and TRBJ2-1; D gene unclear. This CDR3 contains 14 residues. Trimming cost V 3 bases and J 5 bases, with 11 bases left between them. The V gene's germline CDR1 is MDHEN and CDR2 SYDVKM. CDR3 sequence (DNA): TGTGCCAGCAGTTTTGAGCAGTCCCACAATGAGCAGTTCTTC. Translated: CASSFEQSHNEQFF. The full variable domain, in which reference TRBV28 and TRBJ2-1 provide the parts outside the CDR3, is DVKVTQSSRYLVKRTGEKVFLECVQDMDHENMFWYRQDPGLGLRLIYFSYDVKMKEKGDIPEGYSVSREKKERFSLILESASTNQTSMYLCASSFEQSHNEQFFGPGTRLTVL.

This clonotype has just a few counts. This sequence joins TRBV7-8 and TRBJ2-7, with a tentative D call TRBD1 (6 bases). The CDR3 sequence is 13 residues long. Germline loops: CDR1 SGHVS, CDR2 FQNEAQ. Trimming left V 1 base short and J 7 bases short, with 11 bases between. The CDR3 region has the DNA TGTGCCAGCAGCTTAGGACCAGGGACAGAGCAGTACGTC. It yields the protein CASSLGPGTEQYV.

This clonotype was counted only a few times. The CDR3 nucleotides are TGTGCCAGTAATCGGGGGGGGGCCAGCTCCTACAATGAGCAGTTCTTC. This encodes CASNRGGASSYNEQFF. The J gene is TRBJ2-1, the V gene TRBV19; TRBD2 matches 8 bases. The J segment lost 0 bases and the V segment lost 7 bases, leaving 8 bases of the junction unmatched. In germline, CDR1 is LNHDA, CDR2 SQIVND (reference sequence). The CDR3 is made up of 16 amino acids. The full variable domain, in which reference TRBV19 and TRBJ2-1 provide the parts outside the CDR3, is DGGITQSPKYLFRKEGQNVTLSCEQNLNHDAMYWYRQDPGQGLRLIYYSQIVNDFQKGDIAEGYSVSREKKESFPLTVTSAQKNPTAFYLCASNRGGASSYNEQFFGPGTRLTVL.

This clonotype has a count of ten or more. V usage is TRBV4-1 and J usage is TRBJ2-5, with D uncertain. This CDR3 region has 14 residues. The V gene's germline CDR1 is MGHRA and CDR2 YSYEKL. V shed 4 bases and J shed 2 bases, with 11 bases lying between them. CDR3 sequence: CASSRTETQETQYF. CDR3 bases: TGCGCCAGCAGCCGAACAGAGACTCAAGAGACCCAGTACTTC.